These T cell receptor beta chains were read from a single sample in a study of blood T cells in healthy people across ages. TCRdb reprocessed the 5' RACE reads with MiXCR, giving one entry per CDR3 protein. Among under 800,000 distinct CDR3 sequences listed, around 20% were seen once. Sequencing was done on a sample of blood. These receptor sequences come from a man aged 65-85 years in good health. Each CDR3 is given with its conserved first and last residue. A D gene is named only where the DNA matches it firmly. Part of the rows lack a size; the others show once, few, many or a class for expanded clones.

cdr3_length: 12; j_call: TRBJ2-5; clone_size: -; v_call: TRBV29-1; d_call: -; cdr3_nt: TGCAGCTGGAGGGGGGGTGAGGAGACCCAGTACTTC; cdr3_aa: CSWRGGEETQYF
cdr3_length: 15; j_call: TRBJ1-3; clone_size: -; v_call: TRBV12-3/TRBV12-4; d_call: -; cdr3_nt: TGTGCCAGCAGTTTAGCGCCAGGGAGTGGAAACACCATATATTTT; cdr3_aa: CASSLAPGSGNTIYF
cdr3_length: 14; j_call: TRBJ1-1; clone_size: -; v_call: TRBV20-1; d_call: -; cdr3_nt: TGCAGTGCTAGAGCCGAGGGACGGAACACTGAAGCTTTCTTT; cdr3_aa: CSARAEGRNTEAFF
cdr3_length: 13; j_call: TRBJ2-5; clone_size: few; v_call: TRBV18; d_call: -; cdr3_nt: TGTGCCAGCTCACCGAACCGGGCCGAGACCCAGTACTTC; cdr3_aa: CASSPNRAETQYF
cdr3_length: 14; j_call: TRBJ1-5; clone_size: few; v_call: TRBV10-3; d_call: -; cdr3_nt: TGTGCCATCAGTGACTTGGGTGGCAATCAGCCCCAGCATTTT; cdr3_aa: CAISDLGGNQPQHF
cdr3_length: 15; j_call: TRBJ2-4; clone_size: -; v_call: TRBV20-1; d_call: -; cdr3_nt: TGCAGTGTCTTACTCCCCAGGGTAGGCCCTTTTCTTCAGTACTTC; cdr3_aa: CSVLLPRVGPFLQYF
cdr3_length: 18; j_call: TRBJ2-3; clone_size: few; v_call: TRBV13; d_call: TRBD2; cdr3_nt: TGTGCCAGCAGCCAAGGACTAGCGGGAGGTTTTAGCACAGATACGCAGTATTTT; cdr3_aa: CASSQGLAGGFSTDTQYF
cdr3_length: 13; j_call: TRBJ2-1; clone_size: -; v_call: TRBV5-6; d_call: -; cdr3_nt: TGTGCCAGCAGCAAGGGACTCACACATGAGCAGTTCTTC; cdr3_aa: CASSKGLTHEQFF
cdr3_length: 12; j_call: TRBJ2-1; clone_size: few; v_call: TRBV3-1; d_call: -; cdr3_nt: TGTGCCAGCAGCCAAGATGGCGGGGAGGAGTACTTC; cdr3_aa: CASSQDGGEEYF
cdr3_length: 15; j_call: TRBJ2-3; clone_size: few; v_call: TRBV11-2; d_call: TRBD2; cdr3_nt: TGTGCCAGCAGCCGACTAGCGGGAGGCACAGATACGCAGTATTTT; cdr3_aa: CASSRLAGGTDTQYF
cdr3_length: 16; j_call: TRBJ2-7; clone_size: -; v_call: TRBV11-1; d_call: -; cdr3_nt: TGTGCCAGCAGCATTAACAGAGTGGGCCGATTGGACGAGCAGTACTTC; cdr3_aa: CASSINRVGRLDEQYF
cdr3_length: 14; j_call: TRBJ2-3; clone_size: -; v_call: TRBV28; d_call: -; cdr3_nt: TGTGCCAGCAGGGGAGGGGGGGCGGCAGATACGCAGTATTTT; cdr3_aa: CASRGGGAADTQYF
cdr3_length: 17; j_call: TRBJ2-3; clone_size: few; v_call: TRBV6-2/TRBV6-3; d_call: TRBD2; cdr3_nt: TGTGCCAGCAGCCCCATCGGACTAGCGGGAGTTTCTGATACGCAGTATTTT; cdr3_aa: CASSPIGLAGVSDTQYF
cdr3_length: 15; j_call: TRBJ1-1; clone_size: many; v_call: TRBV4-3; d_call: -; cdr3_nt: TGCGCCAGCAGCCGACTGACGGCAGGAAACACTGAAGCTTTCTTT; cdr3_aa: CASSRLTAGNTEAFF
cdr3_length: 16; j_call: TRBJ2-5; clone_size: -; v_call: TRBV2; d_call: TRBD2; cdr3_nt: TGTGCCAGTCACTCTCCCATAGCGGGACATCAAGAGACCCAGTACTTC; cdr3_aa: CASHSPIAGHQETQYF
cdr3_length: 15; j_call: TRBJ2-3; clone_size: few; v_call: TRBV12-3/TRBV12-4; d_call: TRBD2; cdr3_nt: TGTGCCAGCAGTTTAGGCGGGAGTATCTCAGATACGCAGTATTTT; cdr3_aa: CASSLGGSISDTQYF
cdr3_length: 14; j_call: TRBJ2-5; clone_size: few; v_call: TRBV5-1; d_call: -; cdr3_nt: TGCGCCAGCAGCTTGTATTCCGGCAGGGAGACCCAGTACTTC; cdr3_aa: CASSLYSGRETQYF
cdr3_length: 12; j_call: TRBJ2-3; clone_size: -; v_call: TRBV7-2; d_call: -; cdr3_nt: TGTGCCAGCAGCTTAGGCGAGAGCACGCAGTATTTT; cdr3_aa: CASSLGESTQYF
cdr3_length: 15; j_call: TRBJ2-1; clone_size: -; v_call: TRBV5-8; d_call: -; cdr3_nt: TGTGCCAGCAGCTTGGGCCGGGACATACGGAATGAGCAGTTCTTC; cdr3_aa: CASSLGRDIRNEQFF
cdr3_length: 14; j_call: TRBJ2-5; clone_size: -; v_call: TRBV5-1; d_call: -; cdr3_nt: TGCGCCAGCAGCTTGACAGGGCAACAAGAGACCCAGTACTTC; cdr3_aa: CASSLTGQQETQYF
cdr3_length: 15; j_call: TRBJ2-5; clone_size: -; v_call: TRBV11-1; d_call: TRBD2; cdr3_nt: TGTGCCAGCAGCTTAGGTCTAGCGGGAGTGGATGAGCGGTTCTTC; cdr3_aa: CASSLGLAGVDERFF
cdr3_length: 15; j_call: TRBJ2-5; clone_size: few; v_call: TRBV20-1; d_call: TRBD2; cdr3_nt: TGCAGTGCTAGAGTCCTAGCGGGAGGGCCCGAGACCCAGTACTTC; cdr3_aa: CSARVLAGGPETQYF
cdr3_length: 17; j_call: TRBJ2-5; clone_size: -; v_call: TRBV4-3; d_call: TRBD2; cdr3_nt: TGCGCCAGCAGCCAAGAGGGATCCGGGAGGAACCAAGAGACCCAGTACTTC; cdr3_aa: CASSQEGSGRNQETQYF
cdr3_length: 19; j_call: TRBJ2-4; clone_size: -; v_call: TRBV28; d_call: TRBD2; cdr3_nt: TGTGCCAGCAGTTCCCAGCTGGGACTAGCGGGACTAGCCAAAAACATTCAGTACTTC; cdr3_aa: CASSSQLGLAGLAKNIQYF
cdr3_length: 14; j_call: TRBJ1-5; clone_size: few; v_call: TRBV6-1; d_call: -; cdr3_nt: TGTGCCACCAAGGGGCGGAATAGCAATCAGCCCCAGCATTTT; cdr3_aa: CATKGRNSNQPQHF
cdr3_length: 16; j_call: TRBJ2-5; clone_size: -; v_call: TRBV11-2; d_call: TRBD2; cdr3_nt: TGTGCCAGCAGCTCTCTAGCGGGAGGGAGGCGGGAGACCCAGTACTTC; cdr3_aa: CASSSLAGGRRETQYF
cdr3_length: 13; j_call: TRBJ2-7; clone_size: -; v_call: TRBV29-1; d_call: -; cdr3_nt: TGCAGCGTTACCATACAGGGAACCTACGAGCAGTACTTC; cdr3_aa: CSVTIQGTYEQYF
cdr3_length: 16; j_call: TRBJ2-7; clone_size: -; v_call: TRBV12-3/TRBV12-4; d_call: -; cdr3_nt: TGTGCCAGCAGTTTAACCCCGGTGGGGGAGAACTACGAGCAGTACTTC; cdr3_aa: CASSLTPVGENYEQYF
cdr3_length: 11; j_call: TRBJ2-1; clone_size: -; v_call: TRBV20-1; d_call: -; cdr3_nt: TGCAGTGCTAGAGCTCACAATGAGCAGTTCTTC; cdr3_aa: CSARAHNEQFF
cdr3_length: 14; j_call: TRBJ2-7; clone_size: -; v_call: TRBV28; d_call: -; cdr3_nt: TGTGTCAGCCCCTCGACGGATTTCTCCTACGAGCAGTACTTC; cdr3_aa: CVSPSTDFSYEQYF
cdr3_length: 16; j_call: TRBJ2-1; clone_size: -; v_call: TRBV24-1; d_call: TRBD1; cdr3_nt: TGTGCCACCAGTGAATCCACCGGGACAGCCTACAATGAGCAGTTCTTC; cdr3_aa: CATSESTGTAYNEQFF
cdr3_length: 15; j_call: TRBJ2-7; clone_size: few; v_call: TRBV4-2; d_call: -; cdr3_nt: TGTGCCAGCAGCCAAGAAAGAGGGTTCTCCTACGAGCAGTACTTC; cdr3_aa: CASSQERGFSYEQYF
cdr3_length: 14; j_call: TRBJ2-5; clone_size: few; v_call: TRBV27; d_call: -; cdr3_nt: TGTGCCAGCAGTTTAGTCCTGGCCGCGGGAACCCAGTACTTC; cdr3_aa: CASSLVLAAGTQYF
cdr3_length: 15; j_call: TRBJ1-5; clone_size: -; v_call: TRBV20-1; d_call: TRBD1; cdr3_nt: TGCAGTGCTAGTTCCGGGACAGCTAGCAATCAGCCCCAGCATTTT; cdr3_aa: CSASSGTASNQPQHF
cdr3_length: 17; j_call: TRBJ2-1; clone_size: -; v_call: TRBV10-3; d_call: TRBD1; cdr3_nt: TGTGCCATCAGTGAGTCGACGGGACAGGGACGTGAGAATGAGCAGTTCTTC; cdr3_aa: CAISESTGQGRENEQFF
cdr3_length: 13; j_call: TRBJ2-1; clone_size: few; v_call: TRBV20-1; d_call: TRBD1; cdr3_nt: TGCAGTGCTCGACAGGGCTCCTACAATGAGCAGTTCTTC; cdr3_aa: CSARQGSYNEQFF
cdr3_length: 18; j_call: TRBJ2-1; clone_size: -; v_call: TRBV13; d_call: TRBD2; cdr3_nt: TGTGCCGGTAGCTTAGAACTAGCGGGAGGGCCTTCCTACAATGAGCAGTTCTTC; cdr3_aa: CAGSLELAGGPSYNEQFF
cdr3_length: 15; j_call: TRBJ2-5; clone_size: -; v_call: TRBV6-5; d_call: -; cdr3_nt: TGTGCCAGCAGTTACTCGGGGGACTACCAAGAGACCCAGTACTTC; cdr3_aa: CASSYSGDYQETQYF
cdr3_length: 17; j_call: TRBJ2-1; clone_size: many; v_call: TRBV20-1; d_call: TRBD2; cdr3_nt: TGCAGTGCTAGAAACATCTTAGGAGCGGGAGGGCCCCATGAGCAGTTCTTC; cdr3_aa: CSARNILGAGGPHEQFF
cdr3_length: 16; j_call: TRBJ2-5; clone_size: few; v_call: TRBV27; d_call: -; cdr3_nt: TGTGCCAGCAGAAGGGGGACGTACCTTCTCCAAGAGACCCAGTACTTC; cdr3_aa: CASRRGTYLLQETQYF
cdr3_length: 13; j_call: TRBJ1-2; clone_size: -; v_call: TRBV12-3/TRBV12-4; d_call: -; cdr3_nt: TGTGCCAGCAGTTGGTCAGCTAACTATGGCTACACCTTC; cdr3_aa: CASSWSANYGYTF
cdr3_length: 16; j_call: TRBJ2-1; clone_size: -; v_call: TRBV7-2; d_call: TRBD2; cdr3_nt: TGTGCCAGCAGCTTAGCTCTAGCGGGAGGATCGGGAGAGCAGTTCTTC; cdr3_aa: CASSLALAGGSGEQFF
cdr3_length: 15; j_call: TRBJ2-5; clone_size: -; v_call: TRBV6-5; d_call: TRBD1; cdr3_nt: TGTGCCAGCAGCGTTTGGACAGGGCGGCAAGAGACCCAGTACTTC; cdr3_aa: CASSVWTGRQETQYF
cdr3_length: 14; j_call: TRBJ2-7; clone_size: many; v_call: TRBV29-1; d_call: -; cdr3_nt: TGCAGCGTTGAAGATCGTGGAGAGGCCTACGAGCAGTACTTC; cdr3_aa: CSVEDRGEAYEQYF
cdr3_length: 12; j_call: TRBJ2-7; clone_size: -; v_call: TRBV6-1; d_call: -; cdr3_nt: TGTGCCAGCGACGAAACCTCCTACGAGCAGTACTTC; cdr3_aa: CASDETSYEQYF
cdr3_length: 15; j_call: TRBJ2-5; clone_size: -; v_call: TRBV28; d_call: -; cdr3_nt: TGTGCCAGCAGTTTATTCGGCCAAAGCCAAGAGACCCAGTACTTC; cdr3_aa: CASSLFGQSQETQYF
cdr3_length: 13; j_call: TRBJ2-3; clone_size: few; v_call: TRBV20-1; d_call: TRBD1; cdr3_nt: TGCAGTGCCCGGGACAGGGTGTCAGATACGCAGTATTTT; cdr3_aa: CSARDRVSDTQYF
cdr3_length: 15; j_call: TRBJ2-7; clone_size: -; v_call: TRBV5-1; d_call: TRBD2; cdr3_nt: TGCGTCAGCAGCGGCTCACTAGCGGGAGTGAACGAGCAGTACTTC; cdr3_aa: CVSSGSLAGVNEQYF
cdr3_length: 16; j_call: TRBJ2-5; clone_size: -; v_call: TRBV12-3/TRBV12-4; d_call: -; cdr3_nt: TGTGCCAGCAGTTTAGTCCGGCTAACGGGGTTGGAGACCCAGTACTTC; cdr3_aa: CASSLVRLTGLETQYF
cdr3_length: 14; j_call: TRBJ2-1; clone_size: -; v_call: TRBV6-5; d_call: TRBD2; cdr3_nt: TGTGCCAGCAGTTCGCCGGGGAGGGACAATGAGCAGTTCTTC; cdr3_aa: CASSSPGRDNEQFF
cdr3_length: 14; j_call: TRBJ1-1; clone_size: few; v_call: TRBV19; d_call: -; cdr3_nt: TGTGCTAGTAAGGATGGGAACAGCGGCACTGAAGCTTTCTTT; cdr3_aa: CASKDGNSGTEAFF
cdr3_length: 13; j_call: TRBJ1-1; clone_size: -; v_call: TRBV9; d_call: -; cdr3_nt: TGTGCCAGCAGCGTATTTACGAACACTGAAGCTTTCTTT; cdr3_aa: CASSVFTNTEAFF
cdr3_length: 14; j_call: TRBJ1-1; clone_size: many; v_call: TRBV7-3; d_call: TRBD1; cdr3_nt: TGTGCCAGCAGCCCGGGACAGGGGCGCACTGAAGCTTTCTTT; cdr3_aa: CASSPGQGRTEAFF
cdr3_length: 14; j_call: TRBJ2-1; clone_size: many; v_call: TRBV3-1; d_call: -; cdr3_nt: TGTGCCAGCAGCCGGGAAGGGTCCTACAATGAGCAGTTCTTC; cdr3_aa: CASSREGSYNEQFF
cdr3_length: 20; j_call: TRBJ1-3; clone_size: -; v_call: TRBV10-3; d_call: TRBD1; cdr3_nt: TGTGCCATCAGCGAGAGGGACAGGGACCGGTCCATCTACTCTGGAAACACCATATATTTT; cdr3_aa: CAISERDRDRSIYSGNTIYF
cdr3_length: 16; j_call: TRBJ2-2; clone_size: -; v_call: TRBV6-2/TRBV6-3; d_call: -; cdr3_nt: TGTGCCAGCAGTTACGCCGGGACGGATAACACCGGGGAGCTGTTTTTT; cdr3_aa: CASSYAGTDNTGELFF
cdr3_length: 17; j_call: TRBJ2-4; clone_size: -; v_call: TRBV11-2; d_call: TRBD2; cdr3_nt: TGTGCCAGCAGCCCTCAACTAGCGGGCCCTACCAAAAACATTCAGTACTTC; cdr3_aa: CASSPQLAGPTKNIQYF